This TCR beta chain is from a study of identical twins. Study-level findings and limits: Compared with unrelated sharing, twin-shared out-of-frame alpha sequences had more low-probability sequences.

CDR3 length: 13 amino acids. Trimming pared 4 bases from V and 2 bases from J, leaving 11 bases between. CDR1 and CDR2 (germline): SQVTM, ANQGSEA. TCRdb fed the 5' RACE reads into MiXCR, producing one record per CDR3 protein. The sample lists roughly 710,000 distinct CDR3 sequences; 6% to 6.5% were seen once. In this sample, this clonotype turned up many times. Its specificity is not known. The sequencing sample was made of naive T cells sorted from blood. The chain is built from TRBV29-1 and TRBJ2-5; D perhaps matches TRBD2 (6 bases). The receptor's source is a man younger than 30 in good health. The CDR3 loop reads CSVVAAAQETQYF. CDR3 DNA sequence: TGCAGCGTTGTAGCGGCGGCTCAAGAGACCCAGTACTTC.